This section outlines one T cell receptor (beta chain) sequence together with its context. What it binds is not known. The sample is drawn from a study of vaccination and CD4 T cells after COVID-19. Findings and caveats of the study: There were relatively few convalescent patients studied, and there were no early post-infection timepoints.

The germline gives CDR1 ENHRY, CDR2 SYGVKD. V was pared by 8 bases and J by 3 bases, with 11 bases between. The CDR3 loop spans 12 amino acids. The treatment here: approximately nine-day PBMC culture with coronavirus spike peptide pools or control peptides (ViraFEST assay). Oncomine TCR Beta short-read sequencing was applied to DNA from cultured CD4+ T cells. The source of extracted genomic DNA was cultured CD4+ T cells. MiXCR was run by TCRdb on the PCR reads, yielding one entry per CDR3 protein. This sample has around 15,000 distinct CDR3 sequences, with 35% found just once. The TCR originated in a human donor with COVID-19. The sequencing input was cultured CD4+ T cells from blood. The chain has TRBV10-3 and TRBJ2-7; D may match TRBD1 or TRBD2 (5 bases each). The CDR3 loop is CAIGSGHYEQYF. CDR3 DNA sequence: TGTGCCATCGGCTCGGGGCACTACGAGCAGTACTTC.